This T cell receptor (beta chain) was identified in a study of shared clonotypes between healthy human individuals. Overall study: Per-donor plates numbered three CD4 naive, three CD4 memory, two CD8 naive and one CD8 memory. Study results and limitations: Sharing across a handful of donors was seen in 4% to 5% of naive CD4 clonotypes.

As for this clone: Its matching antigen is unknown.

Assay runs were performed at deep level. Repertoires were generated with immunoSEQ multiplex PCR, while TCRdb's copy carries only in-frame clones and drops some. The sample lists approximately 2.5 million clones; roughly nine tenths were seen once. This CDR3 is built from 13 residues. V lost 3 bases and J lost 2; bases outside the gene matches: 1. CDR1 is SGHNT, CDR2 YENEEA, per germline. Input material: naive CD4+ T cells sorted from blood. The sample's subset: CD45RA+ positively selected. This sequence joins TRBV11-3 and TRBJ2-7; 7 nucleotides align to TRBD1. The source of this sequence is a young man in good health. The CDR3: CASSFGTAYEQYF. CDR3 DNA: TGTGCCAGCAGCTTCGGGACAGCCTACGAGCAGTACTTC. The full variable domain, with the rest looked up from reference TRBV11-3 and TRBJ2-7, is EAGVVQSPRYKIIEKKQPVAFWCNPISGHNTLYWYLQNLGQGPELLIRYENEEAVDDSQLPKDRFSAERLKGVDSTLKIQPAELGDSAVYLCASSFGTAYEQYFGPGTRLTVT.